This is a list of T cell receptor beta chains from one sample in a study of blood T cell repertoires in COVID-19. TCRdb's copy holds only in-frame clones and misses some; the assay was immunoSEQ multiplex PCR. The sample lists about 200,000 clones; around 89% were seen once. The sequenced material came from peripheral blood. All receptors derive from a human donor in a cohort sampled during active COVID-19. The CDR3 runs from the conserved cysteine through the conserved F or W. Each record gives: D gene, clone size, V gene, J gene, CDR3 length, CDR3 DNA, CDR3 protein. D genes are given only for firm matches. Clone size is stated in some rows and not others, as once, few, many or a class when expanded.

d_gene: -
abundance: -
v_gene: TRBV4-1
j_gene: TRBJ1-3
len: 15
CDR3nt: TGCGCCAGCAGCCCTCAGGTTTTATCTGGAAACACCATATATTTT
CDR3aa: CASSPQVLSGNTIYF

d_gene: TRBD1
abundance: -
v_gene: TRBV5-1
j_gene: TRBJ1-4
len: 16
CDR3nt: TGCGCCAGCAGCTTGGCCGCGACAGGGGGCGGTGAAAAACTGTTTTTT
CDR3aa: CASSLAATGGGEKLFF

d_gene: TRBD2
abundance: -
v_gene: TRBV9
j_gene: TRBJ2-3
len: 14
CDR3nt: TGTGCCAGCAGCCCTAGCGGGAGGACAGATACGCAGTATTTT
CDR3aa: CASSPSGRTDTQYF

d_gene: TRBD2
abundance: -
v_gene: TRBV7-2
j_gene: TRBJ2-2
len: 17
CDR3nt: TGTGCCAGCAGCTCCACCGGGGGGAACATTGGCACCGGGGAGCTGTTTTTT
CDR3aa: CASSSTGGNIGTGELFF

d_gene: TRBD2
abundance: -
v_gene: TRBV28
j_gene: TRBJ2-7
len: 16
CDR3nt: TGTGCCAGCAGTTTAGAGACTAGCCTAAACTCCTACGAGCAGTACTTC
CDR3aa: CASSLETSLNSYEQYF

d_gene: TRBD1
abundance: -
v_gene: TRBV5-1
j_gene: TRBJ2-7
len: 14
CDR3nt: TGCGCCAGCAGCACCGGGACAGGGGTCAACGAGCAGTACTTC
CDR3aa: CASSTGTGVNEQYF

d_gene: -
abundance: -
v_gene: TRBV28
j_gene: TRBJ2-7
len: 13
CDR3nt: TGTGCCAGCATGGCCGGGAACTCCTACGAGCAGTACTTC
CDR3aa: CASMAGNSYEQYF

d_gene: -
abundance: -
v_gene: TRBV5-5
j_gene: TRBJ1-5
len: 13
CDR3nt: TGTGCCAGCAGCTTCCAGAACAATCAGCCCCAGCATTTT
CDR3aa: CASSFQNNQPQHF

d_gene: -
abundance: -
v_gene: TRBV7-6
j_gene: TRBJ2-5
len: 12
CDR3nt: TGTGCCAGCAGCGAACAGCAAGAGACCCAGTACTTC
CDR3aa: CASSEQQETQYF

d_gene: TRBD1
abundance: -
v_gene: TRBV24-1
j_gene: TRBJ2-7
len: 16
CDR3nt: TGTGCCACCAGTGATTTTGGACAGGGACCCGCGAACGAGCAGTACTTC
CDR3aa: CATSDFGQGPANEQYF

d_gene: -
abundance: -
v_gene: TRBV7-2
j_gene: TRBJ2-3
len: 14
CDR3nt: TGTGCCAGCAGGCCCCAAGCTAGCACAGATACGCAGTATTTT
CDR3aa: CASRPQASTDTQYF

d_gene: TRBD2
abundance: -
v_gene: TRBV5-6
j_gene: TRBJ2-7
len: 15
CDR3nt: TGTGCCAGCAGCTTTGGACTAGCGGCCCACTACGAGCAGTACTTC
CDR3aa: CASSFGLAAHYEQYF

d_gene: TRBD1
abundance: -
v_gene: TRBV6-2/TRBV6-3
j_gene: TRBJ1-1
len: 16
CDR3nt: TGTGCCAGCAGTAATACTCTGACAGGGGAGAGCACTGAAGCTTTCTTT
CDR3aa: CASSNTLTGESTEAFF

d_gene: -
abundance: once
v_gene: TRBV18
j_gene: TRBJ2-7
len: 13
CDR3nt: TGTGCCAGCTCACCATGGTCAGAATACGAGCAGTACTTC
CDR3aa: CASSPWSEYEQYF

d_gene: TRBD1
abundance: -
v_gene: TRBV18
j_gene: TRBJ1-6
len: 15
CDR3nt: TGTGCCAGCTCACCACAGGGGGCGCGGGATTCACCCCTCCACTTT
CDR3aa: CASSPQGARDSPLHF

d_gene: -
abundance: -
v_gene: TRBV6-1
j_gene: TRBJ1-4
len: 14
CDR3nt: TGTGCCAGCAGTGAAGACGCCAGGGGTTGGAAACTGTTTTTT
CDR3aa: CASSEDARGWKLFF

d_gene: -
abundance: -
v_gene: TRBV6-6
j_gene: TRBJ1-1
len: 14
CDR3nt: TGTGCCAGCAGTCCCCAGGCGAGCAACACTGAAGCTTTCTTT
CDR3aa: CASSPQASNTEAFF